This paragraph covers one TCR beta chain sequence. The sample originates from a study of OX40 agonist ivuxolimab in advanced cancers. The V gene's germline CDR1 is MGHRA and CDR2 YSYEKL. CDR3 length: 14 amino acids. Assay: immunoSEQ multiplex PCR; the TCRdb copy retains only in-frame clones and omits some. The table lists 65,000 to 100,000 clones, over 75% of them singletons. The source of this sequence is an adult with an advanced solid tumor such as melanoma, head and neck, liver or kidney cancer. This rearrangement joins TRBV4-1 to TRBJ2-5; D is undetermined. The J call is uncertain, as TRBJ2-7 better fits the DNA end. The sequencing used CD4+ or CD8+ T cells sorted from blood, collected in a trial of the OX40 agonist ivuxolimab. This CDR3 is CASSARQDANEQYF. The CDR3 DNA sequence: TGCGCCAGCAGCGCCCGCCAGGACGCCAACGAGCAGTACTTC.